The rows below give T cell receptor beta chains drawn from one sample of a study of T cells after yellow fever vaccination. TCRdb processed the 5' RACE reads anew with MiXCR; each CDR3 protein has one entry. The sample shows a few hundred thousand distinct CDR3 sequences, 3% to 4.5% of them seen only once. This material consisted of PBMCs, taken 5 days after the yellow fever booster vaccination. Receptor source: a man between 18 and 29 years old who received the YFV17D yellow fever vaccine. Both conserved end residues are trimmed from each CDR3. The size field is filled for only some rows; it gives once, few, many or a size class.

v_call	j_call	clone_size	cdr3_aa
TRBV7-2	TRBJ1-2	many	ASSRAGGGYT
TRBV27	TRBJ2-3	-	ASSPPPWGARADTQY
TRBV4-3	TRBJ1-4	many	ASSQAWTGGSTNEKLF
TRBV4-3	TRBJ1-2	many	ASSQDLSPDRGFDT
TRBV7-9	TRBJ1-1	many	ASSLVGGGPGNTEAF
TRBV12-3/TRBV12-4	TRBJ1-2	many	ASSPKGLKDYGYT
TRBV4-1	TRBJ2-5	few	ASSQGSERQETQY
TRBV20-1	TRBJ2-5	many	SALNVGSETQY
TRBV4-1	TRBJ1-1	-	ASSHNIMNTEAF
TRBV4-3	TRBJ1-1	few	ASSQESAGGTMNTEAF
TRBV7-2	TRBJ1-1	many	ASSSSGGSRTEAF
TRBV7-9	TRBJ2-7	-	ASSLIWTGAGEQY
TRBV11-1	TRBJ1-2	-	ASSFHGTSGGYT
TRBV5-1	TRBJ2-3	few	ASFLAPDTQY
TRBV5-6	TRBJ2-1	many	ASSFEEYSPNEQF
TRBV9	TRBJ2-5	-	ASSVGGVETQY
TRBV5-1	TRBJ2-1	-	ASTPPGTGSYNEQF
TRBV7-6	TRBJ2-1	many	ASSLPGQGAGNEQF
TRBV5-1	TRBJ2-5	many	ASSLERVQETQY
TRBV12-3/TRBV12-4	TRBJ1-1	-	ASSIGQFGTEAF
TRBV4-2	TRBJ2-3	-	ASSQVIASGADTDTQY
TRBV11-3	TRBJ2-5	few	ASSRDSRETQY
TRBV5-1	TRBJ2-1	many	ASGQNSGGVNEQF
TRBV12-3/TRBV12-4	TRBJ1-1	-	ASSPLTPLPMNTEAF
TRBV29-1	TRBJ2-1	many	SASEGNYNEQF
TRBV18	TRBJ1-5	-	ASSEMGGFGQPQH
TRBV4-3	TRBJ2-3	few	ASSQGGGAADTQY
TRBV6-5	TRBJ2-2	few	ASSSPPDNTGELF
TRBV5-5	TRBJ1-3	-	ASSLEGRRGRTRNTIY
TRBV7-6	TRBJ1-1	-	ASSTNRLENTEAF
TRBV12-3/TRBV12-4	TRBJ2-1	-	ASSPLGVDEQF
TRBV5-5	TRBJ2-5	-	ASSFLQGTETQY
TRBV6-5	TRBJ2-5	few	ASRTEAETQY
TRBV25-1	TRBJ2-5	few	ASSEWGLGESQY
TRBV7-2	TRBJ2-2	few	ASSLVAGYTGELF
TRBV27	TRBJ1-5	few	ASSSGKLQPQH
TRBV2	TRBJ1-2	few	ASSARPSSNYGYT
TRBV6-5	TRBJ1-1	few	ASSYLPGVVLTEAF
TRBV7-9	TRBJ2-2	few	ASSPWVGENTGELF
TRBV6-6	TRBJ1-4	many	ASSPGREKLF
TRBV27	TRBJ2-7	-	ASSLWGQAYEQY
TRBV28	TRBJ2-5	many	ASSFPSGTIETQY
TRBV12-3/TRBV12-4	TRBJ1-2	few	ASSLWGTGIPNYGYT
TRBV27	TRBJ1-1	-	ASSPFSAGSEAF
TRBV5-1	TRBJ2-5	many	ASSLVRDGRYQETQY
TRBV23-1	TRBJ2-3	few	ASSRGSFTGLTDTQY
TRBV5-1	TRBJ1-3	-	ASSPSLDSSGNTIY
TRBV7-8	TRBJ2-3	few	ASSLGVRRGTDTQY
TRBV6-2/TRBV6-3	TRBJ2-1	many	ASSWGLDNEQF
TRBV5-1	TRBJ2-3	few	ASSWASSPDTQY
TRBV3-1	TRBJ2-2	-	ASSHSDRSAGELF
TRBV24-1	TRBJ1-4	-	ATSEPGNEKLF